This TCR beta chain was identified in a study of low-dose radiotherapy and immunotherapy resistance in tumors. Study summary: A total of 13 Gy over 26 weeks was given to Cohort 2 as 1 Gy per fraction every two weeks.

Eligible patients bore advanced solid tumors devoid of tumor-infiltrating lymphocytes. TRAV and TRBV primers primed cDNA for both TCRalpha and TCRbeta. PCR amplification of the TCRs was performed with Phusion for 20 PCR cycles, and it relied on a constant-region primer together with a V-primer adapter. In vitro transcription amplified isolated mRNA. TCRdb fed the reads into MiXCR, producing one record per CDR3 protein. The sample has 9,500 to 15,000 distinct CDR3 sequences, roughly 72% seen once. The clonotype was recovered from a human donor with advanced metastatic prostate, ovarian, gallbladder or colorectal cancer (not recorded which). This table probably holds off-target reads from a library built for another chain.

CDR3 amino acids: CSARAGGRAADTQYF. The CDR3 bases are TGCAGTGCTAGAGCGGGCGGGAGAGCGGCAGATACGCAGTATTTT. The chain carries TRBV20-1 and TRBJ2-3; 7 bases fit TRBD2. The V and J ends lost 1 base and 4 bases, in that order; junction bases with no gene match: 8. The CDR3 has 15 amino acids. CDR1 and CDR2 (germline): DFQATT, SNEGSKA (reference sequence).